This TCR beta chain was profiled in a study of blood T cell repertoires in COVID-19. The table came from immunoSEQ multiplex PCR; TCRdb's copy has only in-frame clones and leaves some out. The sample consists of approximately 320,000 clones, about 90% of them appearing once. V shed 5 bases and J shed 2 bases, with 11 bases lying between them. The CDR3 runs to 15 residues. Germline V gene data show CDR1 as SGHDT and CDR2 as YYEEEE. Sequenced material: peripheral blood. V usage is TRBV5-6 and J usage is TRBJ2-6; tentatively, D is TRBD2 (6 bases). The origin of this receptor is a woman aged 25 to 39 with COVID-19, enrolled during active disease. CDR3 sequence reads: CASRSWGAGANVLTF. In DNA, the CDR3 is TGTGCCAGCAGGTCCTGGGGGGCTGGGGCCAACGTCCTGACTTTC. The full variable domain, completed using reference TRBV5-6 and TRBJ2-6, is DAGVTQSPTHLIKTRGQQVTLRCSPKSGHDTVSWYQQALGQGPQFIFQYYEEEERQRGNFPDRFSGHQFPNYSSELNVNALLLGDSALYLCASRSWGAGANVLTFGAGSRLTVL.